This TCR beta chain was identified during a study of cytomegalovirus exposure and HLA in healthy donors. V dropped 4 bases and J dropped 8 bases, with 14 bases sitting between them. This CDR3 is 13 amino acids long. The germline V gene has CDR1 SNHLY and CDR2 FYNNEI. Generated by immunoSEQ multiplex PCR, the TCRdb table keeps only in-frame clones and is missing some. The data show about 250,000 clones, about 90% seen once. This receptor was identified in a man aged 18 to 30 in good health and CMV-seropositive. The rearrangement joins TRBV2 to TRBJ1-2, with D maybe TRBD1 (6 bases). The sample consisted of PBMCs. CDR3 nucleotide sequence: TGTGCCAGCAGTGTAGTATCGGGGGGCGGCTACACCTTC. Protein product: CASSVVSGGGYTF.